This passage covers 10 T cell receptor beta chains from one sample sequenced in a study of blood T cell repertoires in COVID-19. Only in-frame clones appear in the TCRdb table, and some are missing; sequencing was by immunoSEQ multiplex PCR. The sample holds approximately 390,000 clones, 85% to 90% seen once. Sequenced material: PBMCs or T cells enriched from blood (not recorded which). The receptor source for this set is a woman aged 45-59 years who had recovered from COVID-19.

V and J are TRBV6-5 and TRBJ2-7; 9 bases match TRBD1. Germline CDR1 reads MNHEY; CDR2 reads SVGAGI. V lost 0 bases and J lost 7; bases outside the gene matches: 7. CDR3 length equals 15 residues. The CDR3 is CASSYSGQGWEEQYF. DNA of the CDR3: TGTGCCAGCAGTTACTCCGGACAGGGGTGGGAAGAGCAGTACTTC.

The V call is TRBV2, the J call TRBJ1-1; D is ambiguous. The CDR3 is 11 residues long. Germline V lookup: CDR1 SNHLY, CDR2 FYNNEI. V lost 8 bases and J lost 4, with 8 bases in between. CDR3 amino acids: CASQSGTEAFF. The CDR3 nucleotides are TGTGCCAGCCAATCGGGCACTGAAGCTTTCTTT.

This chain joins TRBV9 and TRBJ1-1; possible D gene TRBD1, 5 bases. This CDR3 has 15 residues. In germline, CDR1 is SGDLS, CDR2 YYNGEE. V was pared by 3 bases and J by 4 bases, with 16 bases between. The CDR3 bases are TGTGCCAGCAGCGATGTGGGGACTCGGGGCACTGAAGCTTTCTTT. The encoded protein is CASSDVGTRGTEAFF. The full variable domain, completed using reference TRBV9 and TRBJ1-1, is DSGVTQTPKHLITATGQRVTLRCSPRSGDLSVYWYQQSLDQGLQFLIQYYNGEERAKGNILERFSAQQFPDLHSELNLSSLELGDSALYFCASSDVGTRGTEAFFGQGTRLTVV.

The chain joins TRBV13 to TRBJ1-2; 8 nucleotides match TRBD1. The CDR3 extends over 17 amino acids. The germline CDR1 and CDR2 sequences are PRHDT and FYEKMQ (reference sequence). J was trimmed by 3 bases and V by 4 bases; bases with no gene match: 13. CDR3 nucleotide sequence: TGTGCCAGCAGCTCAGGGATCCGGACAGGGAGGTACTATGGCTACACCTTC. This sequence encodes CASSSGIRTGRYYGYTF.

The J gene is TRBJ1-5, the V gene TRBV27; D is possibly TRBD1 (5 bases). CDR3 size: 15 residues. V was trimmed by 5 bases and J by 3 bases, leaving 14 bases between them. In germline, CDR1 is MNHEY, CDR2 SMNVEV (reference sequence). CDR3 sequence: CASSTSGGNNQPQHF. CDR3 DNA: TGTGCCAGCAGTACCTCCGGGGGAAACAATCAGCCCCAGCATTTT.

The V and J genes are TRBV5-1 and TRBJ2-5; the match to TRBD2 covers 11 bases. CDR1 is SGHRS, CDR2 YFSETQ, per germline. The CDR3 runs 16 residues. J gave up 2 bases and V 2 bases, and 5 bases lay outside the gene matches. In DNA, the CDR3 is TGCGCCAGCAGCTTAGGGACTAGCGGTCTTCAAGAGACCCAGTACTTC. This codes for CASSLGTSGLQETQYF.

Only one count was recorded for this clone. The chain is built from TRBV4-1 and TRBJ1-6, with 8 bases identical to TRBD1. This CDR3 comprises 18 residues. CDR1 and CDR2 (germline): MGHRA, YSYEKL. With 1 base clipped from V and 5 bases from J, the junction kept 10 bases outside the gene matches. CDR3 residues: CASSQVLVPGQDNSPLHF. CDR3 nucleotides: TGCGCCAGCAGCCAAGTCTTAGTCCCGGGACAGGATAATTCACCCCTCCACTTT.

V gene TRBV7-9 combines with J gene TRBJ1-1; no clear D gene. The V end lost 2 bases, the J end lost 0 bases, and 7 bases lay between the germline ends. The germline V gene has CDR1 SEHNR and CDR2 FQNEAQ (reference sequence). The CDR3 contains 14 residues. The CDR3 here is CASSLTEMNTEAFF. The DNA of the CDR3 is TGTGCCAGCAGCTTAACGGAGATGAACACTGAAGCTTTCTTT. Using reference TRBV7-9 and TRBJ1-1 for the parts outside the CDR3, the full variable domain is DTGVSQNPRHKITKRGQNVTFRCDPISEHNRLYWYRQTLGQGPEFLTYFQNEAQLEKSRLLSDRFSAERPKGSFSTLEIQRTEQGDSAMYLCASSLTEMNTEAFFGQGTRLTVV.

This sequence joins TRBV3-1 (or the pseudogene TRBV3-2) and TRBJ2-2, with D possibly being TRBD2 (9 bases). The CDR3 is 14 amino acids. CDR1 is LGHDT and CDR2 is YNNKEL in the germline V gene (reference sequence). V was cut by 8 bases and J by 7 bases, with 17 bases left in between. CDR3 residues: CASGQGLAVGELFF. For the CDR3, the DNA is TGTGCCAGCGGACAGGGACTAGCCGTCGGGGAGCTGTTTTTT.

This clone showed up just once. The J gene is TRBJ2-3, the V gene TRBV5-6; 13 bases agree with TRBD2. The CDR3 consists of 16 residues. The V gene end was trimmed by 0 bases and the J gene end by 3 bases; junction bases not matched to a gene: 1. From germline, CDR1 is SGHDT and CDR2 YYEEEE. This chain's CDR3 is CASSLALAGGTDTQYF. The CDR3 DNA sequence: TGTGCCAGCAGCTTGGCACTAGCGGGGGGGACAGATACGCAGTATTTT.